Sequencing of this T cell receptor (beta chain) was carried out in a study of T cell repertoires in cytomegalovirus infection. Study overall: Indications came from public TCR beta signatures; they pointed to CMV infection and to a matching HLA type.

This clonotype was seen ten or more times. Using its own MiXCR run on the reads, TCRdb lists one record per CDR3 protein. The sample shows 350,000 to 550,000 distinct CDR3 sequences, approximately 33% of them seen only once. CDR3 length: 16 amino acids. Germline assignment: CDR1 MDHEN and CDR2 SYDVKM. With V trimmed by 5 bases and J by 4 bases, 4 bases remained unmatched. The specimen sequenced was PBMCs. The chain links TRBV28 to TRBJ2-5; 16 bases match TRBD2. This TCR was recovered from a human donor in good health (CMV status not recorded). Some clones in this sample may be carry-over from other donors' samples. CDR3 sequence (DNA): TGTGCCAGCAGTGGGGGACTAGCGGGGGGGCCAGAGACCCAGTACTTC. Its protein product is CASSGGLAGGPETQYF.